The clone carrying this TCR beta chain was seen only a few times. Its cognate antigen is unknown. RNA transcripts served as the template for amplifying TCR beta CDR3 regions. Initially, a first-round RT-PCR of the TCR CDR3 employed the HTBI primer set. TCRdb called the multiplex PCR reads again in MiXCR, with one record for every CDR3 protein. The sample lists around 300,000 distinct CDR3 sequences, 20% to 25% occurring once. CDR3 length: 15 residues. Deletions cut 1 base from V and 2 bases from J, with 9 bases between. Germline V lookup: CDR1 SEHNR, CDR2 FQNEAQ (reference sequence). These data originate in a study of T cells in Graves' hyperthyroidism and ophthalmopathy. Study at large: Peripheral blood was acquired at first diagnosis, ahead of any therapy whatsoever.

Study outcomes and limitations: Most clonotypes expanded in the thyroid (above 0.001) were also present in blood.

V usage is TRBV7-9 and J usage is TRBJ2-1; possibly TRBD1 for D (6 bases). This receptor was obtained from a man between 25 and 39 years old with Graves' ophthalmopathy. The sample comprised blood. This CDR3 is CASSLGRQAYNEQFF. Here the CDR3 DNA reads TGTGCCAGCAGCTTAGGCAGACAGGCCTACAATGAGCAGTTCTTC.